The present TCR beta chain was sequenced within a study of cytomegalovirus exposure and HLA in healthy donors. General study points: TCR association rates varied by HLA locus in a later analysis, with DRB1 highest and HLA-C lowest.

Each donor was healthy, and each was a bone marrow donor. This clone was found a few times. What it recognizes is unknown. Germline V gene data show CDR1 as SEHNR and CDR2 as FQNEAQ (reference sequence). Trimming shortened V by 5 bases and J by 4 bases, and 11 bases separated the two germline ends. This CDR3 contains 13 residues. With 60 Vbeta and 13 Jbeta primers, the PCR was carried out. This table comes from immunoSEQ multiplex PCR, and its TCRdb copy is limited to in-frame clones, with some not included. The sample includes over 150,000 clones, around 85% of them seen just once. The chain recombines TRBV7-9 with TRBJ1-1; D perhaps matches TRBD1 (5 bases). The TCR sequence derives from a man aged 40-49 years in good health and CMV-seronegative. The sequencing sample was made of PBMCs. The CDR3 region has the DNA TGTGCCAGCAGCCCACGGGGGGGCACTGAAGCTTTCTTT. Encoded protein: CASSPRGGTEAFF. Looking up the rest from reference TRBV7-9 and TRBJ1-1 gives the full variable domain: DTGVSQNPRHKITKRGQNVTFRCDPISEHNRLYWYRQTLGQGPEFLTYFQNEAQLEKSRLLSDRFSAERPKGSFSTLEIQRTEQGDSAMYLCASSPRGGTEAFFGQGTRLTVV.